What follows are 4 T cell receptor beta chains derived from one specimen sequenced in a study of T cells after yellow fever vaccination (dated by TCRdb to between 2018 and 2021). The sample's treatment or condition label, in plain terms: live attenuated yellow fever vaccine strain. The receptor library was made with 5' RACE. TCRdb names Illumina NovaSeq 6000 as the instrument used. The raw public reads went through TCRdb reprocessing: fastp at Q25, MiXCR clone calling, in-frame beta chains kept. Rows with a matching CDR3 protein are joined into one entry that keeps the most common DNA and genes. The sample has about 340,000 distinct CDR3 sequences on record, about 4% of them singletons. Approximately 24% of the sample lies in the top ten. The source material was PBMCs, sampled 5 days after the yellow fever booster vaccination. The receptors were sampled from a young man who received the YFV17D yellow fever vaccine.

The V and J genes are TRBV7-6 and TRBJ1-5; D may be TRBD1 (5 bases). Trimming took off 5 bases at V and 11 bases at J, with 16 bases between the two ends. Germline-derived CDR1 and CDR2 are SGHVS and FNYEAQ. The CDR3 covers 13 residues. The CDR3 DNA sequence: TGTGCCAGCAGCCCCGCGGGGGGTACAGCCCAGCATTTT. It encodes CASSPAGGTAQHF.

The V and J genes are TRBV5-6 and TRBJ1-6; D not certain. Trimming cost V 7 bases and J 13 bases, with 21 bases left between them. The CDR3 extends over 14 amino acids. CDR1 is SGHDT and CDR2 is YYEEEE in the germline V gene. In nucleotides, the CDR3 is TGTGCCAGCGTCGCCGAGGGTCGGGGAGCTCCCCTCCACTTT. Amino acids: CASVAEGRGAPLHF.

This clonotype has ten or more counts. V is TRBV6-5 and J is TRBJ2-7, with a weak D call TRBD1 (6 bases). The CDR3 has 14 amino acids. V was shortened by 0 bases and J by 5 bases, with 11 bases between the two germline ends. Germline assignment: CDR1 MNHEY and CDR2 SVGAGI. The CDR3 DNA reads as TGTGCCAGCAGTTACTCGTACAGGGAAAACGAGCAGTACTTC. It encodes CASSYSYRENEQYF.

The chain couples TRBV18 to TRBJ2-1, with D possibly being TRBD2 (7 bases). V lost 1 base, J lost 3 bases, and 13 bases lay in between. The CDR3 totals 16 residues. Germline V gene lookup returns CDR1 KGHSH and CDR2 LQKENI. The CDR3 bases are TGTGCCAGCTCACCACTCAAAAGGGGGGGCTACAATGAGCAGTTCTTC. It codes for CASSPLKRGGYNEQFF.